This is a list of T cell receptor beta chains from one sample in a study of blood T cell repertoires in COVID-19. Some clones are missing from TCRdb's copy, which holds only in-frame ones; the method was immunoSEQ multiplex PCR. The repertoire consists of about 68,000 clones, with 91% occurring once and the leading ten covering more than 5.5%. The specimen sequenced was peripheral blood. These receptors all come from a man aged 40-50 years with COVID-19, enrolled during active disease. CDR3s include the opening cysteine and the closing phenylalanine or tryptophan. D genes are given only for firm matches. Size is omitted from some rows. Given values are once, few, many or a class for expanded clones.

j_call d_call clone_size v_call cdr3_nt cdr3_aa
TRBJ1-2 NA NA TRBV11-2 TGTGCCAGCAGCTTCACTTCCCAGGGAAATACTAACTATGGCTACACCTTC CASSFTSQGNTNYGYTF
TRBJ2-7 NA NA TRBV3-1/TRBV3-2 TGTGCCAGCAGCCAATGGTCCGGGGACGAGCAGTACTTC CASSQWSGDEQYF
TRBJ1-2 TRBD1 NA TRBV18 TGTGCCAGCTCACCGGGACAGGGGGCGCCGGGAGTAGGCGGCTACACCTTC CASSPGQGAPGVGGYTF
TRBJ1-5 TRBD1 NA TRBV9 TGTGCCAGCAGCACAGGGACAGGGGAAAATCAGCCCCAGCATTTT CASSTGTGENQPQHF
TRBJ2-7 TRBD1 NA TRBV7-2 TGTGCCAGCAGCCCCAGACAGGGGCCCTACGAGCAGTACTTC CASSPRQGPYEQYF
TRBJ2-2 TRBD1 few TRBV6-5 TGTGCCAGCATTAAGTCAGGGGGCACCGGGGAGCTGTTTTTT CASIKSGGTGELFF
TRBJ2-1 TRBD2 NA TRBV3-1/TRBV3-2 TGTGCCAGCAGCCAAGAGGGACTAGCGGGCTTCAATGAGCAGTTCTTC CASSQEGLAGFNEQFF
TRBJ2-5 TRBD1 NA TRBV30 TGTGCCTGGAGGACAGGGGGTACCCAAGAGACCCAGTACTTC CAWRTGGTQETQYF
TRBJ1-1 TRBD1 NA TRBV6-6 TGTGCCAGCAGCAGAGGGGACAGGGAAGCTTTCTTT CASSRGDREAFF
TRBJ1-1 TRBD1 NA TRBV5-6 TGTGCCAGCAGCCTGGACAGGGACACTGAAGCTTTCTTT CASSLDRDTEAFF
TRBJ2-1 TRBD1 NA TRBV6-4 TGTGCCAGCAGTGCCGGGACAGGGTATTCCTACAATGAGCAGTTCTTC CASSAGTGYSYNEQFF
TRBJ2-4 NA NA TRBV30 TGTGCCTGGAGTGTGGAGCATCAAGCCAAAAACATTCAGTACTTC CAWSVEHQAKNIQYF
TRBJ1-1 TRBD1 NA TRBV5-1 TGCGCCAGCAGCTTAAGGACAGGGGGGACGAACACTGAAGCTTTCTTT CASSLRTGGTNTEAFF
TRBJ1-1 NA NA TRBV6-5 TGTGCCAGCAGTCCGCCCCTGAGAGCGAACACTGAAGCTTTCTTT CASSPPLRANTEAFF
TRBJ1-5 NA NA TRBV6-5 TGTGCCAGCACTTTATTCGGCAATCAGCCCCAGCATTTT CASTLFGNQPQHF
TRBJ1-1 TRBD1 NA TRBV19 TGTGCCAGTAGATTGGACAGGGGGGACACTGAAGCTTTCTTT CASRLDRGDTEAFF
TRBJ1-5 TRBD1 NA TRBV2 TGTGCCAGCAGCTTTCACCTCCAAGGGGGCGGCAATCAGCCCCAGCATTTT CASSFHLQGGGNQPQHF
TRBJ1-1 NA NA TRBV4-1 TGCGCCAGCAGCCAAGATCCCCAGCTCCCCAGCGGAGCTTTCTTT CASSQDPQLPSGAFF
TRBJ2-3 TRBD2 NA TRBV10-1 TGCGCCAGCGCCGAGGGTCGGGGGGGCACAGATACGCAGTATTTT CASAEGRGGTDTQYF
TRBJ2-3 TRBD2 NA TRBV30 TGTGCCTGGAGTCGGGGACTAGCGGGGACTAGCACAGATACGCAGTATTTT CAWSRGLAGTSTDTQYF
TRBJ2-7 NA NA TRBV5-6 TGTGCCAGCGGGAGAACCCAATACGAGCAGTACTTC CASGRTQYEQYF
TRBJ1-1 NA NA TRBV29-1 TGCAGCGTACCAGGGAATAGGGTGAACACTGAAGCTTTCTTT CSVPGNRVNTEAFF
TRBJ1-1 NA once TRBV28 TGTGCCAGCAGTTTGGGAGCTTTTGTGCAGGCTTTCTTT CASSLGAFVQAFF
TRBJ2-3 TRBD2 NA TRBV4-2 TGTGCCAGCAGCGTGGGACTAGCGGGGGGGAGGGATACGCAGTATTTT CASSVGLAGGRDTQYF
TRBJ1-5 NA NA TRBV19 TGTGCCAGTTCGGGAAGCACCGCCCAGGATCAGCCCCAGCATTTT CASSGSTAQDQPQHF
TRBJ2-1 NA NA TRBV27 TGTGCCAGCAGTAGGGGACTCGATTCCTACAATGAGCAGTTCTTC CASSRGLDSYNEQFF
TRBJ1-1 NA once TRBV19 TGTGCCAGTAGTCTAAGCACTGAAGCTTTCTTT CASSLSTEAFF
TRBJ2-5 TRBD1 NA TRBV11-2 TGTGCCAGCAGCTTAGGGTCGACCGACAGGGCGGAGACCCAGTACTTC CASSLGSTDRAETQYF
TRBJ2-3 TRBD2 NA TRBV5-1 TGCGCCAGCAGCTCCCGGGGGGGCCGGTCAGATACGCAGTATTTT CASSSRGGRSDTQYF
TRBJ2-7 TRBD1 NA TRBV27 TGTGCTAGCAGTATGACAGGGGCCTACTACGAGCAGTACTTC CASSMTGAYYEQYF
TRBJ1-4 NA NA TRBV2 TGTGCCAGCGGGGGGGATCTAAATGAAAAACTGTTTTTT CASGGDLNEKLFF
TRBJ2-3 TRBD2 NA TRBV5-1 TGCGCCAGCAGCCCCTCGGGAGGAACAGATACGCAGTATTTT CASSPSGGTDTQYF
TRBJ1-4 NA NA TRBV5-1 TGCGCCAGCAGCTCAGGGGCAACTAATGAAAAACTGTTTTTT CASSSGATNEKLFF
TRBJ2-6 NA NA TRBV30 TGTGCCTGGACCCGCGCCCCTGGGGCCAACGTCCTGACTTTC CAWTRAPGANVLTF
TRBJ2-1 TRBD1 NA TRBV3-1/TRBV3-2 TGTGCCAGCAGCCAATCAAGCGGACAGGGTGGCAATGAGCAGTTCTTC CASSQSSGQGGNEQFF
TRBJ2-1 TRBD1 NA TRBV10-1 TGCGCCAGCAGTGCGGACAGGGGACCCTACAATGAGCAGTTCTTC CASSADRGPYNEQFF
TRBJ2-7 NA once TRBV25-1 TGTGCCAGCAGCTTTAAGCAGGGCAGAGAGCAGTACTTC CASSFKQGREQYF
TRBJ2-7 TRBD1 NA TRBV6-5 TGTGCCAGCAGTTACGACAGGGTACCAACCTACGAGCAGTACTTC CASSYDRVPTYEQYF
TRBJ1-5 NA once TRBV6-6 TGTGCCAGCAGTTACCCCCCCGGACTCAGCAATCAGCCCCAGCATTTT CASSYPPGLSNQPQHF
TRBJ1-5 NA NA TRBV28 TGTGCCAGCCACAGGGTGTATAGCAATCAGCCCCAGCATTTT CASHRVYSNQPQHF
TRBJ2-7 TRBD1 NA TRBV11-2 TGTGCCAGCAGCTTATCCGGGACAGGGGTATACTACGAGCAGTACTTC CASSLSGTGVYYEQYF
TRBJ2-7 TRBD2 NA TRBV9 TGTGCCAGCAGCGTGAGGGAGGGACCCCGTTCGTCTGAGCAGTACTTC CASSVREGPRSSEQYF
TRBJ1-2 NA NA TRBV30 TGTGCCTGGAGTGTTAAGGTCGCAGGGCCAAATTATGGCTACACCTTC CAWSVKVAGPNYGYTF
TRBJ2-7 NA NA TRBV14 TGTGCCAGCAGCCAACGGTTCTACGAGCAGTACTTC CASSQRFYEQYF
TRBJ2-1 NA NA TRBV9 TGTGCCAGCACAGTGGGCCCCTCCTACAATGAGCAGTTCTTC CASTVGPSYNEQFF